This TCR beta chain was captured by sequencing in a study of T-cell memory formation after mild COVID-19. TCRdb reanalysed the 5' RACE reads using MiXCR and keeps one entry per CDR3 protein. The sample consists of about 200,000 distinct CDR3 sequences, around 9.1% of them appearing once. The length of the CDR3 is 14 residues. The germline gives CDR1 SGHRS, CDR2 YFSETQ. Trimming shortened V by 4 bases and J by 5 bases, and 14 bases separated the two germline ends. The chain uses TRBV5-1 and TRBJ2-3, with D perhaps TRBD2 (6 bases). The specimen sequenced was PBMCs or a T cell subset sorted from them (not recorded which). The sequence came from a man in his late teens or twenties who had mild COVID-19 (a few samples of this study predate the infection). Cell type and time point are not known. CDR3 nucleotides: TGCGCCAGCAGCCTGGGGGGAACGGGAGATACGCAGTATTTT. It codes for CASSLGGTGDTQYF.